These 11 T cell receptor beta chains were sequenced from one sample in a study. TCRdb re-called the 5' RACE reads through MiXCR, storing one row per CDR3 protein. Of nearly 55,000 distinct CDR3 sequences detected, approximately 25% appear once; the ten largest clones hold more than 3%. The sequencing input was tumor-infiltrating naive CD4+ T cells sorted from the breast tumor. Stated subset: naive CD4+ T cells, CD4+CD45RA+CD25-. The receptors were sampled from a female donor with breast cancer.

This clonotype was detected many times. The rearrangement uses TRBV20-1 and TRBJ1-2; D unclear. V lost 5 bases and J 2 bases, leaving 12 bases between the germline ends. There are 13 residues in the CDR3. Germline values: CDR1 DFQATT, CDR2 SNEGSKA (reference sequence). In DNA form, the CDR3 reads TGCAGTGCTTCAAGGACGGAGAACTATGGCTACACCTTC. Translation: CSASRTENYGYTF.

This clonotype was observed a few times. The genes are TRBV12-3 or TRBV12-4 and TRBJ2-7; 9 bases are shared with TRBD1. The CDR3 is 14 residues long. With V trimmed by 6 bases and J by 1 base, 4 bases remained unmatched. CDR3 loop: CASRPDRGSYEQYF. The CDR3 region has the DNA TGTGCCAGCAGACCGGACAGGGGATCCTACGAGCAGTACTTC.

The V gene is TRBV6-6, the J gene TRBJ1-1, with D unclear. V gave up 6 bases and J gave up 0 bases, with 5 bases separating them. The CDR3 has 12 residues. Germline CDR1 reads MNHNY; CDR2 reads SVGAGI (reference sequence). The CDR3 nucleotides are TGTGCCAGCAGACTCATGAACACTGAAGCTTTCTTT. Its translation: CASRLMNTEAFF.

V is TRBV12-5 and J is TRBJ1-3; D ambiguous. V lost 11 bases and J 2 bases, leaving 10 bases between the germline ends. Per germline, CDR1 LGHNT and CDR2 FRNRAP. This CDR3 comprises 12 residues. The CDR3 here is CAEGLPGNTIYF. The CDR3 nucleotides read TGTGCTGAAGGGCTCCCTGGAAACACCATATATTTT. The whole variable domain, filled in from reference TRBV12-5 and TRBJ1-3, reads DARVTQTPRHKVTEMGQEVTMRCQPILGHNTVFWYRQTMMQGLELLAYFRNRAPLDDSGMPKDRFSAEMPDATLATLKIQPSEPRDSAVYFCAEGLPGNTIYFGEGSWLTVV.

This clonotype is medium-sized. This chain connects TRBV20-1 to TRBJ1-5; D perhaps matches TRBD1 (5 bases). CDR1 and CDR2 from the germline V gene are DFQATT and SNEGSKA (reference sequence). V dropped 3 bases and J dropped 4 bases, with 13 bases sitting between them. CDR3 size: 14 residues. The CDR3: CSARDGAKNQPQHF. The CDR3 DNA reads TGCAGTGCTAGGGACGGGGCTAAAAATCAGCCCCAGCATTTT.

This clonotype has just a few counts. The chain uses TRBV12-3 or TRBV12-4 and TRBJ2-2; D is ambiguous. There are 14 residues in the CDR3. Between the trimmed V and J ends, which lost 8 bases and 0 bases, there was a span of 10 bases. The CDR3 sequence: CASSSPANTGELFF. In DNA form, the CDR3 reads TGTGCCAGCTCGTCCCCTGCGAACACCGGGGAGCTGTTTTTT.

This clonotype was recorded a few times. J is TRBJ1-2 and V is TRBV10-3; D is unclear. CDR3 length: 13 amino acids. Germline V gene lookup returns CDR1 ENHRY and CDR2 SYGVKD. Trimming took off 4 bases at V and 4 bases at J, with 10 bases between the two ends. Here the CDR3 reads CAISVEGSYGYTF. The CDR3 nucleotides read TGTGCCATCAGTGTTGAGGGTAGCTATGGCTACACCTTC.

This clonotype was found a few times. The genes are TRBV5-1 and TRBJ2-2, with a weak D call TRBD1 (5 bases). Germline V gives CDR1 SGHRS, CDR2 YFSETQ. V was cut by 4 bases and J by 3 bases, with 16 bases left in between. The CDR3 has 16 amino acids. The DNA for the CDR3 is TGCGCCAGCAGCCTCGGACAATTCAGCTACACCGGGGAGCTGTTTTTT. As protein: CASSLGQFSYTGELFF.

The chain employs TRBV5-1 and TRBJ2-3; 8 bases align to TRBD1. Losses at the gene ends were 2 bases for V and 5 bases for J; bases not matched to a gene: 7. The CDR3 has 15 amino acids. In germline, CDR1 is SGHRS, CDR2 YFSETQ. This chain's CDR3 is CASSFTGGPGDTQYF. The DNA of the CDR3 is TGCGCCAGCAGCTTCACAGGGGGACCGGGAGATACGCAGTATTTT.

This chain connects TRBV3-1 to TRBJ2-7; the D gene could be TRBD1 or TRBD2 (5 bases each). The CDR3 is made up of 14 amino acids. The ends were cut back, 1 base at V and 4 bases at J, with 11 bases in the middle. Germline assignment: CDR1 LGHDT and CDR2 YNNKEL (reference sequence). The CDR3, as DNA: TGTGCCAGCAGCCAAGCCGGGGCCTTGTACGAGCAGTACTTC. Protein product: CASSQAGALYEQYF.

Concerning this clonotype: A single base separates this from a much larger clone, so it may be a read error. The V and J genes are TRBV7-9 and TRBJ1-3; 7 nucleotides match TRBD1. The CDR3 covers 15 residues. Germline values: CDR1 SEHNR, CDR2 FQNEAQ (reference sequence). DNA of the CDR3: TGTGCCAGCAGCTTGGGGACAGTCCCTGGAAACACCATACATTTT. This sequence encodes CASSLGTVPGNTIHF. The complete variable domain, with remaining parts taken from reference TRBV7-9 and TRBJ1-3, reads DTGVSQNPRHKITKRGQNVTFRCDPISEHNRLYWYRQTLGQGPEFLTYFQNEAQLEKSRLLSDRFSAERPKGSFSTLEIQRTEQGDSAMYLCASSLGTVPGNTIHFGEGSWLTVV.